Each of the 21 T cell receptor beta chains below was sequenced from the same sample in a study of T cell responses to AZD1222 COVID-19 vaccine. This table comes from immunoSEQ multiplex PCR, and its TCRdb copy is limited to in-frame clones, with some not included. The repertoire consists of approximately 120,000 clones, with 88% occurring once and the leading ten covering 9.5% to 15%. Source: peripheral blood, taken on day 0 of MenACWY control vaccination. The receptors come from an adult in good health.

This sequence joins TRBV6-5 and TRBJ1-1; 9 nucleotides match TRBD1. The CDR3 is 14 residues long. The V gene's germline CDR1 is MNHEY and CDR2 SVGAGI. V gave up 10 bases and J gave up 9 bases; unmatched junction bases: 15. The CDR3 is CATRDRALSAQAFF. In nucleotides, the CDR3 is TGTGCCACCCGGGACAGGGCCCTTTCAGCGCAAGCTTTCTTT.

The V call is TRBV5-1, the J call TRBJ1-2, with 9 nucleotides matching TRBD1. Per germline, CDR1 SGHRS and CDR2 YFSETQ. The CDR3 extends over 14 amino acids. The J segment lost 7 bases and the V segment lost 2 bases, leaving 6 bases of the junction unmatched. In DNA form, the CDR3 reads TGCGCCAGCAGCTTTACGGGACAGGGATTTGGCTACACCTTC. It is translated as CASSFTGQGFGYTF.

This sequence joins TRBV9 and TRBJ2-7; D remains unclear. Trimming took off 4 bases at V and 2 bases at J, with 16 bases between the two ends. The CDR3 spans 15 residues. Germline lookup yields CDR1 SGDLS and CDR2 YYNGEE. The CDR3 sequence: CASSPGPVSTYEQYF. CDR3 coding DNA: TGTGCCAGCAGCCCGGGCCCAGTTTCGACCTACGAGCAGTACTTC.

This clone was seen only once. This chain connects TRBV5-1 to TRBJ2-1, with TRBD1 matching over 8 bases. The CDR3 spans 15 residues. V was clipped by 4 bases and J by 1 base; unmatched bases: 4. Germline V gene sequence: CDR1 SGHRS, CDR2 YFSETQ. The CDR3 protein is CASSTGGLSYNEQFF. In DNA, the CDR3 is TGCGCCAGCAGCACAGGGGGTCTGTCCTACAATGAGCAGTTCTTC.

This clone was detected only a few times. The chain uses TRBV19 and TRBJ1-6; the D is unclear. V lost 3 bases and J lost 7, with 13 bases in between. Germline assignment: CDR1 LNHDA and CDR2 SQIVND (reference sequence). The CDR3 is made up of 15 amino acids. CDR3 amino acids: CASSIDRDGNSPLHF. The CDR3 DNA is TGTGCCAGTAGTATCGATCGGGATGGGAATTCACCCCTCCACTTT.

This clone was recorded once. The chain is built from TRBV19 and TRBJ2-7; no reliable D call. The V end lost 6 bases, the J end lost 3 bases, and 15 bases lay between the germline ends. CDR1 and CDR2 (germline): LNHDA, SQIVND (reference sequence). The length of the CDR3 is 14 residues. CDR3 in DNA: TGTGCCAGTAGATCGATGCACCTGCACTACGAGCAGTACTTC. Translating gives CASRSMHLHYEQYF.

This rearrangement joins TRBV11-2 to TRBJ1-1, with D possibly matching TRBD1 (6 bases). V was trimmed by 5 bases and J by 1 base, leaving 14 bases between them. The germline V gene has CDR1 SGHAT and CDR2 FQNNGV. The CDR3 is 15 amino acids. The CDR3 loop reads CASSPSRGANTEAFF. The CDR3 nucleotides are TGTGCCAGCAGCCCCAGCAGGGGCGCGAACACTGAAGCTTTCTTT.

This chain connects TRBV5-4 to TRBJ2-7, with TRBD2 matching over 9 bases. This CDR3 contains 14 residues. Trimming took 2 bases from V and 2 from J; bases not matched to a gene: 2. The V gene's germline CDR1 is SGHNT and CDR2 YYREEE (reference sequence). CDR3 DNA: TGTGCCAGCAGCTTTCTAGCGGGGACCTACGAGCAGTACTTC. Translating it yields CASSFLAGTYEQYF.

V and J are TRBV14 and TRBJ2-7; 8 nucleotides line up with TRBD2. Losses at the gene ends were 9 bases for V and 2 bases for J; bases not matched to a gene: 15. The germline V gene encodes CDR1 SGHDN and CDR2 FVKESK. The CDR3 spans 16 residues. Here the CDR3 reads CARDREVAGSPYEQYF. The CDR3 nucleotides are TGTGCCAGGGACCGGGAGGTAGCGGGGTCCCCCTACGAGCAGTACTTC.

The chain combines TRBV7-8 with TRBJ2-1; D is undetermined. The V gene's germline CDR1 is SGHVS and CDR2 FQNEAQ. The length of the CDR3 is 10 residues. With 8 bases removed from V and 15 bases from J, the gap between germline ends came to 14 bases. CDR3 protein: CASGNGKWFF. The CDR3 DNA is TGTGCCAGCGGGAATGGCAAATGGTTCTTC.

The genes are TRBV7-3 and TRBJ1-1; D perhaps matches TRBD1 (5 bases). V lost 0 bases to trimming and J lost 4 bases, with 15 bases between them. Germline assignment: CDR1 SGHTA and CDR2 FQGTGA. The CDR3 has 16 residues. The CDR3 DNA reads TGTGCCAGCAGCTTAACGGGGACTACGCAGGGCACTGAAGCTTTCTTT. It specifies CASSLTGTTQGTEAFF.

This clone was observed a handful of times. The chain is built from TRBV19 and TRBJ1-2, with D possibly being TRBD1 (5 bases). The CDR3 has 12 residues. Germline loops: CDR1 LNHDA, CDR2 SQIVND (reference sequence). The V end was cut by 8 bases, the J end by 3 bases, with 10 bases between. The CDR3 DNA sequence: TGTGCCAGTCCCCGGGGGGACTATGGCTACACCTTC. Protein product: CASPRGDYGYTF.

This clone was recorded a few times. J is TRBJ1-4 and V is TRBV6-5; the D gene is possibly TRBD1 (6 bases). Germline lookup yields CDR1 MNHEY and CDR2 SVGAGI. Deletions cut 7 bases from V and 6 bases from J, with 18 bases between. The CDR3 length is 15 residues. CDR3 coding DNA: TGTGCCAGCATGAAGTGGGGGTCAGGGGATGAAAAACTGTTTTTT. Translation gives CASMKWGSGDEKLFF.

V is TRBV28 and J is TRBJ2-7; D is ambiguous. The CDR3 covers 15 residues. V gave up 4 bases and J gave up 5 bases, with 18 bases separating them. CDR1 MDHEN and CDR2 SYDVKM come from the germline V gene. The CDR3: CASSSKFNTVHEQYF. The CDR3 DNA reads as TGTGCCAGCAGTTCGAAGTTTAATACCGTTCACGAGCAGTACTTC.

For the CDR3, the DNA is TGTGCCAGCAGCCGTAAGTCTAGCGGGTTCTACGAGCAGTACTTC. Its translation is CASSRKSSGFYEQYF. V usage is TRBV6-5 and J usage is TRBJ2-7; TRBD2 matches at 8 bases. Germline V gene sequence: CDR1 MNHEY, CDR2 SVGAGI. This CDR3 comprises 15 residues. With 6 bases clipped from V and 3 bases from J, the junction kept 10 bases outside the gene matches.

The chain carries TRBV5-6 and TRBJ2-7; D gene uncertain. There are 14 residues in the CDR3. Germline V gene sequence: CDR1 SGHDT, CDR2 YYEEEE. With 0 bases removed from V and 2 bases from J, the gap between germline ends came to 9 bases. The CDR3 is CASSLVSGPYEQYF. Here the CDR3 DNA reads TGTGCCAGCAGCTTGGTGTCAGGCCCCTACGAGCAGTACTTC.

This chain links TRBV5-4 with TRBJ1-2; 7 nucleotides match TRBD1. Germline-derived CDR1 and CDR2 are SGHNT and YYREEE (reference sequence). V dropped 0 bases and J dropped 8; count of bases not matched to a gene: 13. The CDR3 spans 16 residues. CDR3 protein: CASSLVGTALGEGYTF. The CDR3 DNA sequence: TGTGCCAGCAGCTTGGTGGGGACAGCCCTTGGGGAGGGCTACACCTTC.

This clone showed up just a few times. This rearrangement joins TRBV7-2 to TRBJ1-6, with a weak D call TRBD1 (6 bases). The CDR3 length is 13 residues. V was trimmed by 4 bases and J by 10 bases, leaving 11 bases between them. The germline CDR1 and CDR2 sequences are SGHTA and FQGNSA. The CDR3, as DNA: TGTGCCAGCAGCTCCACAGGGAGCTCACCCCTCCACTTT. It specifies CASSSTGSSPLHF. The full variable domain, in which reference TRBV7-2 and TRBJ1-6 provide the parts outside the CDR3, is GAGVSQSPSNKVTEKGKDVELRCDPISGHTALYWYRQSLGQGLEFLIYFQGNSAPDKSGLPSDRFSAERTGGSVSTLTIQRTQQEDSAVYLCASSSTGSSPLHFGNGTRLTVT.

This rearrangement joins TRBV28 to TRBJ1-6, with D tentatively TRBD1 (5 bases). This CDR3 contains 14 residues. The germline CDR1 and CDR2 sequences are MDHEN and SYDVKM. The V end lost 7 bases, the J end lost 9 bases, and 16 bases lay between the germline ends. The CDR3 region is CASMGYGRASPLHF. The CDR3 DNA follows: TGTGCCAGCATGGGGTATGGCAGGGCTTCACCCCTCCACTTT.

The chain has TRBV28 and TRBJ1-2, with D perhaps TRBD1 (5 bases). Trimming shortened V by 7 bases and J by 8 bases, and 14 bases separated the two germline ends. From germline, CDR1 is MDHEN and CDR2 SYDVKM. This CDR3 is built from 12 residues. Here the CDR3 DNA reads TGTGCCAGCATCTCCCAGGGTGGCGGCTACACCTTC. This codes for CASISQGGGYTF.

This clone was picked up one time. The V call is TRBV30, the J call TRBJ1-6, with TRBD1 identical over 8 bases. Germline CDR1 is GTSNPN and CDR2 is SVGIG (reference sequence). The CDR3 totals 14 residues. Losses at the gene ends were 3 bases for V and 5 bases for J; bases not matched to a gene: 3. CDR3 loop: CAWSQTGDNSPLHF. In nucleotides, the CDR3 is TGTGCCTGGAGCCAGACAGGGGATAATTCACCCCTCCACTTT.